A selection of T cell receptor beta chains follows, all from one sample in a study of post-analysis software for immune sequencing data. One entry per CDR3 protein results from TCRdb running MiXCR on the PCR reads. Seen here are some 450,000 distinct CDR3 sequences, approximately 45% observed once, and the top ten hold around 10%. The sequenced sample was blood. Receptors were obtained from a girl under 18 with multiple sclerosis. The CDR3 runs from the conserved cysteine through the conserved F or W. D genes are given only for firm matches. Part of the rows lack a size; the others show once, few, many or a class for expanded clones.

v_call: TRBV6-2/TRBV6-3; d_call: TRBD2; j_call: TRBJ2-7; clone_size: few; cdr3_aa: CASSYALSSGRNEQYF; cdr3_nt: TGTGCCAGCAGTTACGCCCTGTCTAGCGGGAGGAACGAGCAGTACTTC
v_call: TRBV20-1; d_call: NA; j_call: TRBJ1-4; clone_size: NA; cdr3_aa: CSARDPESNEKLFF; cdr3_nt: TGCAGTGCTAGAGATCCAGAATCTAATGAAAAATTGTTTTTT
v_call: TRBV20-1; d_call: NA; j_call: TRBJ1-1; clone_size: NA; cdr3_aa: CSAGRGMNTEAFF; cdr3_nt: TGCAGTGCTGGCAGGGGAATGAACACTGAAGCTTTCTTT
v_call: TRBV3-1; d_call: TRBD1; j_call: TRBJ1-1; clone_size: few; cdr3_aa: CASSQDQGGTEAFF; cdr3_nt: TGTGCCAGCAGCCAAGATCAGGGGGGCACTGAAGCTTTCTTT
v_call: TRBV7-3; d_call: NA; j_call: TRBJ2-3; clone_size: NA; cdr3_aa: CASSLFLGSGTDTQYF; cdr3_nt: TGTGCCAGCAGCTTATTTCTTGGTTCAGGGACAGATACGCAGTATTTT
v_call: TRBV9; d_call: TRBD2; j_call: TRBJ2-1; clone_size: NA; cdr3_aa: CASSVGTSVFSSYNEQFF; cdr3_nt: TGTGCCAGCAGCGTAGGGACTAGCGTATTTAGCTCCTACAATGAGCAGTTCTTC
v_call: TRBV12-3/TRBV12-4; d_call: NA; j_call: TRBJ1-2; clone_size: NA; cdr3_aa: CASSLALSQGYYGYTF; cdr3_nt: TGTGCCAGCAGTTTAGCGCTGAGCCAGGGCTACTATGGCTACACCTTC
v_call: TRBV29-1; d_call: NA; j_call: TRBJ1-2; clone_size: NA; cdr3_aa: CSTSDVNYGYTF; cdr3_nt: TGCAGCACATCGGACGTAAACTATGGCTACACCTTC
v_call: TRBV6-2/TRBV6-3; d_call: NA; j_call: TRBJ1-2; clone_size: NA; cdr3_aa: CAGSGPGQSFIGYTF; cdr3_nt: TGTGCCGGCAGCGGACCAGGACAGTCATTTATTGGTTACACCTTC
v_call: TRBV10-3; d_call: TRBD2; j_call: TRBJ2-1; clone_size: NA; cdr3_aa: CASGLAGEQFF; cdr3_nt: TGTGCTTCGGGTCTAGCGGGAGAGCAGTTCTTC
v_call: TRBV20-1; d_call: NA; j_call: TRBJ2-3; clone_size: few; cdr3_aa: CSARAGADTQYF; cdr3_nt: TGCAGTGCTAGAGCAGGGGCTGATACGCAGTATTTT
v_call: TRBV4-3; d_call: NA; j_call: TRBJ2-7; clone_size: NA; cdr3_aa: CASSQDVRGPDEQYF; cdr3_nt: TGCGCCAGCAGCCAAGATGTTCGGGGGCCGGACGAGCAGTACTTC
v_call: TRBV25-1; d_call: TRBD2; j_call: TRBJ2-1; clone_size: NA; cdr3_aa: CASSEYLAGGSYNEQFF; cdr3_nt: TGTGCCAGCAGTGAATACCTAGCGGGAGGGAGTTACAATGAGCAGTTCTTC
v_call: TRBV27; d_call: TRBD2; j_call: TRBJ2-1; clone_size: NA; cdr3_aa: CASLAGGLSFSYNEQFF; cdr3_nt: TGTGCCAGCTTAGCGGGAGGGCTTTCTTTCTCCTACAATGAGCAGTTCTTC
v_call: TRBV18; d_call: NA; j_call: TRBJ1-1; clone_size: few; cdr3_aa: CASSQTTGDTEAFF; cdr3_nt: TGTGCCAGCTCACAAACTACAGGAGACACTGAAGCTTTCTTT
v_call: TRBV12-3/TRBV12-4; d_call: NA; j_call: TRBJ2-5; clone_size: NA; cdr3_aa: CASSFGPSGWYF; cdr3_nt: TGTGCCAGCAGTTTTGGACCAAGCGGTTGGTACTTC
v_call: TRBV27; d_call: NA; j_call: TRBJ2-3; clone_size: NA; cdr3_aa: CASTPTTGDTQYF; cdr3_nt: TGTGCCAGCACACCAACGACCGGAGATACGCAGTATTTT
v_call: TRBV5-1; d_call: TRBD1; j_call: TRBJ2-5; clone_size: NA; cdr3_aa: CASQDTGGEETQYF; cdr3_nt: TGCGCCAGCCAGGACACAGGGGGCGAAGAGACCCAGTACTTC
v_call: TRBV25-1; d_call: TRBD1; j_call: TRBJ2-7; clone_size: NA; cdr3_aa: CASSEKWLDRGNEQYF; cdr3_nt: TGTGCCAGCAGTGAAAAATGGTTGGACAGGGGAAACGAGCAGTACTTC
v_call: TRBV28; d_call: NA; j_call: TRBJ1-2; clone_size: NA; cdr3_aa: CASSSPTGKNYGYTF; cdr3_nt: TGTGCCAGCAGTTCCCCAACAGGAAAAAACTATGGCTACACCTTC
v_call: TRBV6-5; d_call: NA; j_call: TRBJ1-2; clone_size: NA; cdr3_aa: CASNYVQTISGYTF; cdr3_nt: TGTGCCAGCAACTACGTTCAGACTATTTCTGGCTACACCTTC
v_call: TRBV28; d_call: TRBD1; j_call: TRBJ1-1; clone_size: NA; cdr3_aa: CASSSPQQGGTEAFF; cdr3_nt: TGTGCCAGCAGTTCCCCACAACAGGGGGGGACTGAAGCTTTCTTT
v_call: TRBV6-4; d_call: NA; j_call: TRBJ1-5; clone_size: few; cdr3_aa: CASSYLPPKNQPQHF; cdr3_nt: TGTGCCAGCAGTTACCTGCCACCAAAAAATCAGCCCCAGCATTTT
v_call: TRBV9; d_call: NA; j_call: TRBJ2-5; clone_size: few; cdr3_aa: CASSVEGRAPIIQETQYF; cdr3_nt: TGTGCCAGCAGCGTAGAGGGAAGGGCGCCCATCATCCAAGAGACCCAGTACTTC
v_call: TRBV12-3/TRBV12-4; d_call: TRBD1; j_call: TRBJ2-1; clone_size: few; cdr3_aa: CASDNRDRAYNEQFF; cdr3_nt: TGTGCCAGCGATAACCGGGACAGGGCATACAATGAGCAGTTCTTC
v_call: TRBV29-1; d_call: NA; j_call: TRBJ2-1; clone_size: few; cdr3_aa: CSVELRQLDYNEQFF; cdr3_nt: TGCAGCGTCGAACTACGTCAACTAGATTACAATGAGCAGTTCTTC
v_call: TRBV29-1; d_call: TRBD2; j_call: TRBJ2-3; clone_size: few; cdr3_aa: CSVASGGVPDTQYF; cdr3_nt: TGCAGCGTGGCTAGCGGGGGGGTTCCAGATACGCAGTATTTT
v_call: TRBV7-2; d_call: NA; j_call: TRBJ2-7; clone_size: NA; cdr3_aa: CASRRGGGLYEQYF; cdr3_nt: TGTGCCAGCAGGAGGGGGGGTGGGCTTTACGAGCAGTACTTC
v_call: TRBV6-5; d_call: TRBD1; j_call: TRBJ2-7; clone_size: NA; cdr3_aa: CASSYDKGQGASPSWGFYEQYF; cdr3_nt: TGTGCCAGCAGTTACGATAAGGGACAGGGGGCGAGCCCGTCTTGGGGTTTCTACGAGCAGTACTTC
v_call: TRBV18; d_call: TRBD1; j_call: TRBJ2-3; clone_size: NA; cdr3_aa: CASSPLDRAVIMDTQYF; cdr3_nt: TGTGCCAGCTCACCGTTGGACAGGGCGGTCATCATGGATACGCAGTATTTT
v_call: TRBV28; d_call: NA; j_call: TRBJ2-5; clone_size: NA; cdr3_aa: CASSGIRTSTGETQYF; cdr3_nt: TGTGCCAGCAGTGGGATTCGCACTAGTACTGGAGAGACCCAGTACTTC
v_call: TRBV6-4; d_call: NA; j_call: TRBJ2-3; clone_size: few; cdr3_aa: CASKWWFSRILASSTDTQYF; cdr3_nt: TGTGCCAGCAAATGGTGGTTCAGCCGAATTCTAGCGTCTAGCACAGATACGCAGTATTTT
v_call: TRBV7-9; d_call: TRBD1; j_call: TRBJ2-2; clone_size: NA; cdr3_aa: CASSFGQANTGELFF; cdr3_nt: TGTGCCAGCAGCTTCGGACAGGCGAACACCGGGGAGCTGTTTTTT
v_call: TRBV6-5; d_call: TRBD2; j_call: TRBJ2-1; clone_size: few; cdr3_aa: CATNVAGKGNEQFF; cdr3_nt: TGTGCCACCAATGTAGCGGGAAAGGGAAATGAGCAGTTCTTC
v_call: TRBV20-1; d_call: TRBD2; j_call: TRBJ2-5; clone_size: few; cdr3_aa: CSAQTSGTETQYF; cdr3_nt: TGCAGTGCCCAGACTAGCGGGACGGAGACCCAGTACTTC